This paragraph reports one T cell receptor beta chain. This sample stems from a study of blood T cell repertoires in COVID-19. Study context: The analysed material was cDNA or gDNA that came from T cells, B-cell-depleted T cells, or PBMCs.

TCRdb keeps only in-frame clones here, not all; method: immunoSEQ multiplex PCR. The table shows 150,000 or so clones, with around 80% occurring only once. CDR3 size: 13 residues. V dropped 1 base and J dropped 7 bases, with 10 bases sitting between them. Germline V gene data show CDR1 as SGHTA and CDR2 as FQGNSA. The chain combines TRBV7-2 with TRBJ2-5; possibly TRBD2 for D (6 bases). The source of this sequence is a woman aged 45-60 years who had recovered from COVID-19. Sequencing was performed on PBMCs or T cells enriched from blood (not recorded which). The CDR3 region is CASSLDRRGTQYF. The CDR3 DNA reads as TGTGCCAGCAGCTTAGACAGGCGGGGGACCCAGTACTTC.